This record looks at one TCR beta chain sequence and its context. Profiled with immunoSEQ multiplex PCR; TCRdb holds only in-frame clones, not every one. The repertoire holds under 80,000 clones, with approximately 86% as singletons. This sample was taken from a study of OX40 agonist ivuxolimab in advanced cancers. Deletions cut 2 bases from V and 0 bases from J, with 8 bases between. The CDR3 totals 14 residues. Looked up from germline, CDR1 is MNHEY and CDR2 is SMNVEV (reference sequence). This clonotype originated in an adult with an advanced solid tumor such as melanoma, head and neck, liver or kidney cancer. The chain joins TRBV27 to TRBJ2-7, with a possible D match to TRBD1 (5 bases). Source: CD4+ or CD8+ T cells sorted from blood, taken in a trial of the OX40 agonist ivuxolimab. The CDR3 region is CASSLRQSSYEQYF. CDR3 DNA: TGTGCCAGCAGTTTAAGACAGAGCTCCTACGAGCAGTACTTC.